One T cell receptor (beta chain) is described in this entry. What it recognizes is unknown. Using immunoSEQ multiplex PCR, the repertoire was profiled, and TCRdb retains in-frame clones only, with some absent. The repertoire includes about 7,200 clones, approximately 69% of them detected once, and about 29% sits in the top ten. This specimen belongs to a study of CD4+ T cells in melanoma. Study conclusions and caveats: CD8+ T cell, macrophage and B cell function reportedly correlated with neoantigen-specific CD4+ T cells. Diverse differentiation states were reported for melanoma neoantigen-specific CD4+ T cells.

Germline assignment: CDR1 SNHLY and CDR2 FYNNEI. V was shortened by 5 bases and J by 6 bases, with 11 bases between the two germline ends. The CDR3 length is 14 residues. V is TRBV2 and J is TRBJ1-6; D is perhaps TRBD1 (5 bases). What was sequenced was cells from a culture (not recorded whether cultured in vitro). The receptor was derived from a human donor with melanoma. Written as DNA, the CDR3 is TGTGCCAGCAGTCAGGGAAGTGGTAATTCACCCCTCCACTTT. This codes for CASSQGSGNSPLHF.